This passage covers 11 T cell receptor beta chains from one sample sequenced in a study of blood T cells in healthy people across ages. A sample-barcoded 5' primer and a J-beta primer mix were used in a second PCR of about 7 to 12 cycles. TCRdb recomputed calls from the 5' RACE reads with MiXCR, one row per CDR3 protein. The sample holds roughly 1.6 million distinct CDR3 sequences, 34% seen once. What was sequenced was blood. The source is a woman in her 30s in good health.

V and J are TRBV7-9 and TRBJ2-7; D ambiguous. The length of the CDR3 is 13 residues. From germline, CDR1 is SEHNR and CDR2 FQNEAQ (reference sequence). V lost 6 bases and J 2 bases, leaving 11 bases between the germline ends. The CDR3 spells CASSQNKPYEQYF. The CDR3 DNA sequence: TGTGCCAGCAGTCAAAACAAGCCCTACGAGCAGTACTTC.

This clonotype was observed a few times. The CDR3 spells CASSYTSGAEQFF. The CDR3 nucleotides read TGTGCCAGCAGCTATACTAGCGGGGCCGAGCAGTTCTTC. The chain couples TRBV7-3 to TRBJ2-1, with 10 bases that match TRBD2. Germline V gene data show CDR1 as SGHTA and CDR2 as FQGTGA. The CDR3 has 13 residues. V gave up 4 bases and J gave up 10 bases; unmatched junction bases: 4.

This clonotype turned up a few times. V usage is TRBV9 and J usage is TRBJ2-7; D possibly corresponds to TRBD1 (5 bases). Trimming left V 4 bases short and J 1 base short, with 12 bases between. The CDR3 extends over 14 amino acids. CDR1 and CDR2 (germline): SGDLS, YYNGEE. The CDR3 bases are TGTGCCAGCAGCCTACAGGATATATCCTACGAGCAGTACTTC. Amino acid sequence: CASSLQDISYEQYF.

This clonotype was observed a few times. One end of the junction does not line up with germline, which may come from a read error. This chain connects TRBV5-8 to TRBJ1-5; a weak D match, TRBD1 (5 bases). Germline V gene sequence: CDR1 SGHTS, CDR2 YDEGEE. The CDR3 runs to 16 residues. CDR3 in DNA: TGTGCCAGCAGCTCGGGACTCGGGGTCGGCAATCGGCCCCAGCATTTT. It is translated as CASSSGLGVGNRPQHF.

The chain combines TRBV5-1 with TRBJ2-4, with 8 nucleotides matching TRBD2. Per the germline V gene, CDR1 is SGHRS and CDR2 is YFSETQ. V lost 3 bases to trimming and J lost 4 bases; unmatched junction nucleotides: 9. The CDR3 contains 16 residues. The DNA for the CDR3 is TGCGCCAGCAGCTCGGGCACTAGCGGCCTGAAAAACATTCAGTACTTC. Protein product: CASSSGTSGLKNIQYF.

This clonotype came up a few times. The rearrangement joins TRBV12-3 or TRBV12-4 to TRBJ2-1; 12 positions match TRBD2. This CDR3 contains 17 residues. V lost 3 bases, J lost 4 bases, and 7 bases stayed unmatched. The CDR3 coding sequence is TGTGCCAGCAGTTTCTCTAGCGGGGGGGCGGTTTACAATGAGCAGTTCTTC. Its translation: CASSFSSGGAVYNEQFF.

This clonotype was seen only a few times. The gene calls are TRBV20-1 and TRBJ2-7; 10 bases map to TRBD2. V lost 0 bases to trimming and J lost 8 bases; unmatched junction nucleotides: 10. Germline V CDR1 and CDR2: DFQATT, SNEGSKA (reference sequence). CDR3 length: 15 residues. The CDR3 here is CSARDRRLAGEKQYF. The CDR3 DNA sequence: TGCAGTGCTAGAGATCGGAGGCTAGCGGGAGAGAAGCAGTACTTC.

The chain has TRBV4-1 and TRBJ2-5; D is ambiguous. The last part of the DNA fits TRBJ2-7 better; the J call may be wrong. The CDR3 is 16 residues long. Germline assignment: CDR1 MGHRA and CDR2 YSYEKL. The CDR3, as DNA: TGCGCCAGCAGCCTCGATTCCAGGTCCCCTTTTTACGAGCAGTACTTC. This codes for CASSLDSRSPFYEQYF.

The chain has TRBV5-6 and TRBJ1-2, with 8 nucleotides matching TRBD1. The CDR3 covers 14 residues. Germline V gene sequence: CDR1 SGHDT, CDR2 YYEEEE. V dropped 6 bases and J dropped 4; count of bases not matched to a gene: 8. The CDR3 coding sequence is TGTGCCAGCATACGAAACAGGGGGACCTATGGCTACACCTTC. It encodes CASIRNRGTYGYTF.

Concerning this clonotype: A read error is possible here, since a much larger clone lies one base away. The chain employs TRBV13 and TRBJ2-5; TRBD2 matches 7 bases. V shed 1 base and J 7 bases; nucleotides not matched to a gene: 3. The CDR3 length is 13 residues. Germline assignment: CDR1 PRHDT and CDR2 FYEKMQ (reference sequence). CDR3 sequence reads: CASSLEERGTQYF. For the CDR3, the DNA is TGTGCCAGCAGCTTAGAGGAGCGGGGGACCCAGTACTTC.

In this sample, this clonotype turned up a few times. The chain uses TRBV28 and TRBJ2-1; 7 nucleotides align to TRBD1. CDR3 length: 14 amino acids. CDR1 and CDR2 from the germline V gene are MDHEN and SYDVKM. V lost 6 bases, J lost 6 bases, and 8 bases stayed unmatched. The CDR3 sequence is CASRPGQSRNEQFF. DNA of the CDR3: TGTGCCAGCAGACCGGGACAGTCCCGCAATGAGCAGTTCTTC.